The entry below gives a single T cell receptor beta chain sequence along with its context. The data derive from a study of T cell changes during pregnancy in multiple sclerosis. The V and J ends lost 6 bases and 0 bases respectively, with 9 bases between them. CDR1 is MDHEN, CDR2 SYDVKM, per germline. CDR3 length equals 14 residues. Clones were sequenced by immunoSEQ multiplex PCR, and TCRdb holds only the in-frame ones, with some missing. In the table there are about 76,000 clones, roughly 92% of which are singletons. This TCR derives from a female donor in good health, enrolled as a control in a pregnancy study. The rearrangement links TRBV28 to TRBJ2-4; weak D call: TRBD1 (5 bases). Sequenced here: peripheral blood, sampled after pregnancy. In DNA form, the CDR3 reads TGTGCCAGCAGCGCCCAGGGAGCCAAAAACATTCAGTACTTC. It codes for CASSAQGAKNIQYF. The full variable domain, in which reference TRBV28 and TRBJ2-4 provide the parts outside the CDR3, is DVKVTQSSRYLVKRTGEKVFLECVQDMDHENMFWYRQDPGLGLRLIYFSYDVKMKEKGDIPEGYSVSREKKERFSLILESASTNQTSMYLCASSAQGAKNIQYFGAGTRLSVL.